The next 3 T cell receptor beta chains were all read from a single sample in a study of graft-versus-host responses after intestinal transplantation. The repertoire was sequenced with immunoSEQ multiplex PCR; TCRdb's copy has only in-frame clones and lacks some. The table shows about 120,000 clones, with over 85% occurring only once. These receptors have no identified antigens. The source material was unstimulated CD4+ T cells sorted from spleen or lymph node cells, sampled before intestinal transplant. The receptors were sampled from a human donor who received an intestinal transplant.

The chain recombines TRBV6-1 with TRBJ2-7, with D perhaps TRBD1 (6 bases). CDR1 and CDR2 (germline): MNHNS, SASEGT. The V end lost 8 bases, the J end lost 5 bases, and 10 bases lay between the germline ends. There are 11 residues in the CDR3. Written as DNA, the CDR3 is TGTGCCAGCCCCAGGGGCAACGAGCAGTACTTC. Encoded protein: CASPRGNEQYF.

CDR3 nucleotides: TGTGCCAGCAGATACGGGGGCCTTAGGGATGAGCAGTTCTTC. Protein product: CASRYGGLRDEQFF. The chain employs TRBV6-5 and TRBJ2-1, with D perhaps given as TRBD1 or TRBD2 (6 bases each). V was clipped by 6 bases and J by 8 bases, with 17 bases between them. CDR1 and CDR2 (germline): MNHEY, SVGAGI. The CDR3 has 14 amino acids.

The V call is TRBV21-1, the J call TRBJ2-3. TRBV21-1 is a known pseudogene. This CDR3 is 9 amino acids long. The CDR3 loop reads CASADTQYF. The CDR3 DNA reads as TGTGCCAGCGCCGATACGCAGTATTTT.